These T cell receptor beta chains were read from a single sample in a study of radiotherapy plus CTLA-4 blockade in lung cancer. Here immunoSEQ multiplex PCR was the method, and the copy in TCRdb shows in-frame clones only, minus some. The sample yields some 73,000 clones, 70% to 85% seen once. The sequencing used peripheral blood, collected from a patient treated with radiotherapy plus ipilimumab. Every receptor here comes from a human donor with non-small cell lung cancer whose response to radiotherapy plus ipilimumab could not be evaluated. Each CDR3 is given with its conserved first and last residue. The D gene is left open where the match is weak. Some rows mark clone size as missing; the rest say once, few, many or name a class of expanded clone.

CDR3 DNA | CDR3 protein | V gene | D gene | clone size | J gene
TGTGCCAGTAGTAGACTAGCGGCCTCCTACGAGCAGTACTTC | CASSRLAASYEQYF | TRBV19 | TRBD2 | NA | TRBJ2-7
TGTGCCAGCAGTGAGGCAATGAACACTGAAGCTTTCTTT | CASSEAMNTEAFF | TRBV6-4 | NA | NA | TRBJ1-1
TGTGCCAGCAGTTTAGGCCTCACAATCATGAACACTGAAGCTTTCTTT | CASSLGLTIMNTEAFF | TRBV28 | NA | NA | TRBJ1-1
TGTGCTAGTGGTTTGGTACGGCAGGTACCCCCTTACAATGAGCAGTTCTTC | CASGLVRQVPPYNEQFF | TRBV12-5 | NA | NA | TRBJ2-1
TGTGCCAGCAGCCCCGACAGGAACTATGGCTACACCTTC | CASSPDRNYGYTF | TRBV7-2 | NA | NA | TRBJ1-2
TGTGCCAGCAGCTCACTAGCGACCGAAGAGACCCAGTACTTC | CASSSLATEETQYF | TRBV5-5 | TRBD2 | NA | TRBJ2-5
TGTGCCAGCAGCTGGGGACAGCCACTACCATCCTACGAGCAGTACTTC | CASSWGQPLPSYEQYF | TRBV5-6 | TRBD1 | NA | TRBJ2-7
TGTGCCAGCAGGGACAGGGGGGACCACAACTATGGCTACACCTTC | CASRDRGDHNYGYTF | TRBV28 | TRBD1 | NA | TRBJ1-2
TGTGCCAGCAGCTTACCTGGGGCTCTCGGCTACACCTTC | CASSLPGALGYTF | TRBV7-8 | NA | NA | TRBJ1-2
TGCAGTGCTAGAGATCAGGCTGAGCAGTACTTC | CSARDQAEQYF | TRBV20-1 | NA | NA | TRBJ2-7
TGCGCCAGCAGCCAAGAGAACTGGGACAGGGAAGCTTTCTTT | CASSQENWDREAFF | TRBV4-3 | TRBD1 | NA | TRBJ1-1
TGTGCCAGCGGCAGAACCGAAAAACTGTTTTTT | CASGRTEKLFF | TRBV9 | NA | NA | TRBJ1-4
TGTGCCAGCAGCTTAATCCTAGCGGGGGCGATAGATAATACGCAGTATTTT | CASSLILAGAIDNTQYF | TRBV7-6 | TRBD2 | NA | TRBJ2-3
TGCAGCGCCACCCTTGACAGGGGCTACGAGCAGTACTTC | CSATLDRGYEQYF | TRBV29-1 | TRBD1 | NA | TRBJ2-7
TGTGCCAGCAGCCGTAGACAGGGGCCCACAGATACGCAGTATTTT | CASSRRQGPTDTQYF | TRBV5-8 | TRBD1 | NA | TRBJ2-3
TGTGCCAGCAGTTTGGGAGAACAGCTCTACGAGCAGTACTTC | CASSLGEQLYEQYF | TRBV28 | NA | NA | TRBJ2-7
TGTGCCAGCAGCTTAGGGCCAGGGGGCATTCAGTACTTC | CASSLGPGGIQYF | TRBV7-3 | TRBD1 | NA | TRBJ2-4
TGTGCCAGCAGCCAAGAGAGGGTGGACACCGGGGAGCTGTTTTTT | CASSQERVDTGELFF | TRBV14 | NA | NA | TRBJ2-2
TGTGCCAGCACGGGATATGGCTACACCTTC | CASTGYGYTF | TRBV2 | NA | NA | TRBJ1-2
TGCGCCAGCAGCCAAGGGGACTCGATAGGCGAGCAGTACTTC | CASSQGDSIGEQYF | TRBV4-3 | NA | NA | TRBJ2-7
TGTGCCAGCAGTTCACCCGGGCTAGCGGGTTGGGGTGAGCAGTTCTTC | CASSSPGLAGWGEQFF | TRBV27 | TRBD2 | NA | TRBJ2-1
TGTGCCAGCAGCTTGGGGGGTTTCGGAGGGCGACGAAGCTCCTACGAGCAGTACTTC | CASSLGGFGGRRSSYEQYF | TRBV11-3 | NA | NA | TRBJ2-7
TGTGCCAGCAGCGTATTTAGGGGGAGGGCCGCCGGGGAGCTGTTTTTT | CASSVFRGRAAGELFF | TRBV9 | NA | NA | TRBJ2-2
TGTGCCAGCAGCCAATTGGGGACAGGGAACACTGAAGCTTTCTTT | CASSQLGTGNTEAFF | TRBV14 | TRBD1 | NA | TRBJ1-1
TGTGCCAGCTCTCCCGACAGGGGGTCCTACAATGAGCAGTTCTTC | CASSPDRGSYNEQFF | TRBV18 | TRBD1 | NA | TRBJ2-1
TGTGCCAGCAGTGGCCGACGGGGAGTAGGTGAAAAACTGTTTTTT | CASSGRRGVGEKLFF | TRBV25-1 | NA | NA | TRBJ1-4
TGTGCCAGCTCACTTCCGGGCCCTGGACAAGGCAATCAGCCCCAGCATTTT | CASSLPGPGQGNQPQHF | TRBV18 | NA | once | TRBJ1-5
TGTGCCACTAGGGGCAGGGGGATGGGGGGCACCGGGGAGCTGTTTTTT | CATRGRGMGGTGELFF | TRBV25-1 | NA | NA | TRBJ2-2
TGTGCCAGCAGTGTATCCGGGGAGCTGTTTTTT | CASSVSGELFF | TRBV25-1 | NA | NA | TRBJ2-2
TGCGCCAGCAGCTTGGCCGGGACTAGCAGAGAGACCCAGTACTTC | CASSLAGTSRETQYF | TRBV5-1 | TRBD2 | NA | TRBJ2-5
TGTGCCAGCAGCTTGGGTGGTTTTGCAGGGGGCAACTATGGCTACACCTTC | CASSLGGFAGGNYGYTF | TRBV5-5 | TRBD1 | NA | TRBJ1-2
TGTGCCAGTATGGGGGCGCGGAGGACCGGGGAGCTGTTTTTT | CASMGARRTGELFF | TRBV19 | NA | NA | TRBJ2-2
TGTGCCAGCAGCCAACGGGGGGGGCCACTAATTAAAGAGACCCAGTACTTC | CASSQRGGPLIKETQYF | TRBV4-2 | TRBD2 | NA | TRBJ2-5
TGCGCCAGCAGAGGGGAACAGGGGGGAAATGGAAACACCATATATTTT | CASRGEQGGNGNTIYF | TRBV10-1 | TRBD1 | NA | TRBJ1-3
TGTGCCAGCAGCCGTCAAACAGGGATGGGGGAAAAACTGTTTTTT | CASSRQTGMGEKLFF | TRBV28 | NA | many | TRBJ1-4
TGTGCCACCAGGACTACAGGGGGCGCAGATACGCAGTATTTT | CATRTTGGADTQYF | TRBV15 | TRBD1 | NA | TRBJ2-3
TGTGCCAGCAGTGAAGCAGGACTAGCGGGGGACAGTCAATACGAGCAGTACTTC | CASSEAGLAGDSQYEQYF | TRBV2 | TRBD2 | NA | TRBJ2-7
TGTGCCAGCAGCTTAACGGCGGCCGACGAGCAGTACTTC | CASSLTAADEQYF | TRBV7-3 | NA | NA | TRBJ2-7